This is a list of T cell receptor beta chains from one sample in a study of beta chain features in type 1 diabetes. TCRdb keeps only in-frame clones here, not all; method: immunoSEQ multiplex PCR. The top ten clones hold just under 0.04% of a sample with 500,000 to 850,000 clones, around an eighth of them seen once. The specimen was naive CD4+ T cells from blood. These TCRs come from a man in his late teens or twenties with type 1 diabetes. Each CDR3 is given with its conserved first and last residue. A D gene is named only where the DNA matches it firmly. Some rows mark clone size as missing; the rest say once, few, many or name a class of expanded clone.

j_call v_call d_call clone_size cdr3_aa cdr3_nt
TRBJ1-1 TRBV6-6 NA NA CASSYGGNRDTEAFF TGTGCCAGCAGTTACGGGGGGAATCGGGACACTGAAGCTTTCTTT
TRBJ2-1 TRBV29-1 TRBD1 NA CSVSRDRGQFF TGCAGCGTTAGCCGAGACAGGGGCCAGTTCTTC
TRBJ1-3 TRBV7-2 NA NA CASSPQQGVGNTIYF TGTGCCAGCAGCCCACAACAGGGCGTGGGAAACACCATATATTTT
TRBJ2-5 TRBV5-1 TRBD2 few CASSLTSGGAEETQYF TGCGCCAGCAGCTTAACTAGCGGAGGGGCCGAAGAGACCCAGTACTTC
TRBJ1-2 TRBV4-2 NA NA CASSQEGLGGYGYTF TGTGCCAGCAGCCAAGAGGGACTCGGAGGCTATGGCTACACCTTC
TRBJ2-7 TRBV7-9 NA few CASSLSVYEQYF TGTGCCAGCAGCCTAAGTGTCTACGAGCAGTACTTC
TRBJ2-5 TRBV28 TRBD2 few CASTPRGFRQAGGTQYF TGTGCCAGCACCCCTAGGGGTTTCCGGCAAGCGGGGGGGACCCAGTACTTC
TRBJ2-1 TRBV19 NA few CASSFDWSSYNEQFF TGTGCCAGTAGTTTCGACTGGAGCTCCTACAATGAGCAGTTCTTC
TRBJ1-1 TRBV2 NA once CASTGSMNTEAFF TGTGCCAGCACTGGATCCATGAACACTGAAGCTTTCTTT
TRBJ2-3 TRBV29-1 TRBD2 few CSVLGTGLAADYTQYF TGCAGCGTCTTGGGTACAGGACTAGCGGCTGATTATACGCAGTATTTT
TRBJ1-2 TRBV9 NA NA CASSAQGYGYTF TGTGCCAGCAGCGCTCAGGGCTATGGCTACACCTTC
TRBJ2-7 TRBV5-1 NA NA CASSLGVGDSYEQYF TGCGCCAGCAGCTTGGGAGTTGGGGACTCCTACGAGCAGTACTTC
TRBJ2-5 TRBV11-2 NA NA CASSFTTGWEETQYF TGTGCCAGCAGCTTTACTACAGGGTGGGAAGAGACCCAGTACTTC
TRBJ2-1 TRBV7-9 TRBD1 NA CASSLVQGAAGNEQFF TGTGCCAGCAGCTTAGTCCAGGGGGCGGCCGGCAATGAGCAGTTCTTC
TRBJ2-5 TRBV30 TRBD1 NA CAWKQGAGGTQYF TGTGCCTGGAAACAGGGGGCAGGGGGGACCCAGTACTTC
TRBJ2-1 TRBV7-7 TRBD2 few CASSLGASGSGEQFF TGTGCTAGCAGCTTAGGGGCTAGCGGGAGTGGTGAGCAGTTCTTC
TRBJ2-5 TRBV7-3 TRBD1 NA CASSLRDSKDRGLEGTQYF TGTGCCAGCAGCCTCAGGGACAGCAAAGATCGAGGGTTGGAAGGGACCCAGTACTTC
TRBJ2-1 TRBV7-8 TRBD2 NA CASLRWGTKEYNEQFF TGTGCCAGCCTCCGGTGGGGGACTAAAGAGTACAATGAGCAGTTCTTC
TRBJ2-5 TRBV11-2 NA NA CASSLEPYLTYF TGTGCCAGCAGCTTAGAGCCGTATTTGACGTACTTC
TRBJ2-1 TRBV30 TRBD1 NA CAWNTGTANNEQFF TGTGCCTGGAATACCGGGACAGCTAACAATGAGCAGTTCTTC
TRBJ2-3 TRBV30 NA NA CAWSSYSPDTQYF TGTGCCTGGAGTTCATACAGCCCAGATACGCAGTATTTT
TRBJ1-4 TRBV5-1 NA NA CASSLTGTDETANEKLFF TGCGCCAGCAGCCTAACCGGGACTGATGAGACGGCTAATGAAAAACTGTTTTTT
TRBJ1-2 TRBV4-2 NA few CASSQEGGIPYGYTF TGTGCCAGCAGCCAAGAGGGAGGGATCCCCTATGGCTACACCTTC
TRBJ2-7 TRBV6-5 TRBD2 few CASRVAGGHEQYF TGTGCCAGCAGGGTAGCGGGAGGCCACGAGCAGTACTTC
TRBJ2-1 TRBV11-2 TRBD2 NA CASSLGAGAGNNEQFF TGTGCCAGCAGCTTAGGAGCGGGAGCCGGAAACAATGAGCAGTTCTTC
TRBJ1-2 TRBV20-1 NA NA CSARGGGYTF TGCAGTGCTAGAGGTGGGGGCTACACCTTC
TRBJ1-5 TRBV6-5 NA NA CASNRDRGVHQPQHF TGTGCCAGTAACCGTGACAGAGGAGTTCATCAGCCCCAGCATTTT
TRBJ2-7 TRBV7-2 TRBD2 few CASSPLAGTHYEQYF TGTGCCAGCAGCCCCCTAGCGGGGACGCACTACGAGCAGTACTTC
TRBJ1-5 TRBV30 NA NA CAWSVLEANQPQHF TGTGCCTGGAGTGTACTTGAGGCCAATCAGCCCCAGCATTTT
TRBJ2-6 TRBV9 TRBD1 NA CASSARDRGRPGANVLTF TGTGCCAGCAGCGCCCGGGACAGGGGGCGCCCTGGGGCCAACGTCCTGACTTTC
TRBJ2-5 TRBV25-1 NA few CASTSGETQYF TGTGCCAGCACCTCTGGGGAGACCCAGTACTTC
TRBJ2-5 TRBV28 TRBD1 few CASSSGTGSETQYF TGTGCCAGCAGTTCCGGGACAGGGAGTGAGACCCAGTACTTC
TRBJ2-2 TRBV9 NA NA CASSVWSTTANTGELFF TGTGCCAGCAGCGTGTGGAGCACAACCGCGAACACCGGGGAGCTGTTTTTT
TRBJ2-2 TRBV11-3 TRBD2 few CASSRKLAGGTGELFF TGTGCCAGCAGCCGCAAACTAGCGGGAGGGACCGGGGAGCTGTTTTTT
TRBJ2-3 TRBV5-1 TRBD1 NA CASSTGTVRDTQYF TGCGCCAGCAGCACTGGGACAGTTCGAGATACGCAGTATTTT
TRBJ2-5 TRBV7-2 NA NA CASSAQGGGGETQYF TGTGCCAGCAGCGCCCAAGGGGGGGGCGGTGAGACCCAGTACTTC
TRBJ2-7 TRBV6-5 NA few CASSYSLRPESYEQYF TGTGCCAGCAGTTACTCGTTGAGGCCAGAGAGCTACGAGCAGTACTTC
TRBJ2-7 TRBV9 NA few CASSVGVPSGPYEQYF TGTGCCAGCAGCGTAGGGGTACCATCGGGCCCCTACGAGCAGTACTTC
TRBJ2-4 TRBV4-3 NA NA CASSQGLGGGIQYF TGCGCCAGCAGCCAAGGTCTGGGAGGTGGCATTCAGTACTTC
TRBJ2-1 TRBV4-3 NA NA CASSQDHGYNEQFF TGCGCCAGCAGCCAAGATCATGGCTACAATGAGCAGTTCTTC
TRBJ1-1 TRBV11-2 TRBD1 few CASSPGQGYRKAFF TGTGCCAGCAGCCCGGGACAGGGCTACAGGAAAGCTTTCTTT
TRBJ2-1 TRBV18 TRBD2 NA CASSPPQGAGGRDEQFF TGTGCCAGCTCACCCCCGCAGGGAGCGGGAGGGCGGGATGAGCAGTTCTTC
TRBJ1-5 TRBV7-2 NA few CASSDQGRNQPQHF TGTGCCAGCAGCGATCAGGGACGCAATCAGCCCCAGCATTTT
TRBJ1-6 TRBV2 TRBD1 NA CASSALGQANSPLHF TGTGCCAGCTCAGCACTAGGACAGGCCAATTCACCCCTCCACTTT
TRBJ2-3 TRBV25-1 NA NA CASSPGRGYTDTQYF TGTGCCAGCAGTCCCGGACGGGGGTACACAGATACGCAGTATTTT
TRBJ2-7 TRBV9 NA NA CASILVGEYF TGTGCCAGCATCCTCGTTGGCGAGTACTTC
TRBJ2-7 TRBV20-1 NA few CSEAGTYEQYF TGCAGTGAGGCGGGGACCTACGAGCAGTACTTC
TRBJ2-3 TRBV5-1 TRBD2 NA CASSPRTSGLTYTQYF TGCGCCAGCAGCCCCCGGACTAGCGGGCTCACTTATACGCAGTATTTT
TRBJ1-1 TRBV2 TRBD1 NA CASTEGQANTEAFF TGTGCCAGCACCGAAGGACAGGCAAACACTGAAGCTTTCTTT
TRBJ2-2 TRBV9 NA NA CASSPRVGNTGELFF TGTGCCAGCAGCCCCCGTGTGGGGAACACCGGGGAGCTGTTTTTT
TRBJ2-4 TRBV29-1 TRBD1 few CSVETGGPLDIQYF TGCAGCGTTGAGACAGGGGGACCTTTGGACATTCAGTACTTC
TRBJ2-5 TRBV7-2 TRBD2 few CASSLGGLALQETQYF TGTGCCAGCAGCCTCGGAGGACTAGCGTTACAAGAGACCCAGTACTTC
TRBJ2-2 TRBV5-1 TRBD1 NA CASSFQPGQITGELFF TGCGCCAGCAGCTTCCAGCCGGGACAGATCACCGGGGAGCTGTTTTTT
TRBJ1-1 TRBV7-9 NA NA CASSETRLTEAFF TGTGCCAGCAGCGAGACCCGACTCACTGAAGCTTTCTTT
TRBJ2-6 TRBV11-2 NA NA CASSLALGSGANVLTF TGTGCCAGCAGCTTAGCCCTGGGCTCTGGGGCCAACGTCCTGACTTTC
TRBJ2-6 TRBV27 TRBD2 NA CASSYRSAGGRSGANVLTF TGTGCCAGCAGCTATAGGTCAGCGGGAGGGCGCTCTGGGGCCAACGTCCTGACTTTC
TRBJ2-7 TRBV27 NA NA CASSTDSGLYEQYF TGTGCCAGCAGTACAGACAGCGGCCTCTACGAGCAGTACTTC
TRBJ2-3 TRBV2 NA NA CASRDTGTDTQYF TGTGCCAGCAGGGACACCGGCACAGATACGCAGTATTTT
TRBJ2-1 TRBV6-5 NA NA CASSFTQTYNEQFF TGTGCCAGCAGTTTTACCCAGACCTACAATGAGCAGTTCTTC